Listed below are T cell receptor beta chains from one sample, sequenced in a study of early T cells in non-severe SARS-CoV-2 infection. MiXCR, applied by TCRdb to the 5' RACE reads, yields one record per CDR3 protein. The sample records 55,000 to 75,000 distinct CDR3 sequences, about 12% being singletons. The sequenced material came from whole blood. The origin of the receptors is an adult who was a healthcare worker with PCR-confirmed SARS-CoV-2 infection or an uninfected control (not recorded which). Each CDR3 is given with its conserved first and last residue. A D gene is named only where the DNA matches it firmly. Only some rows state a clone size, as once, few, many or a class for expanded clones.

TRBJ2-1,many,TRBV5-1,TRBD2,CASTPVGGRAPHEQFF,TGCGCCAGCACCCCCGTTGGCGGGAGGGCCCCCCATGAGCAGTTCTTC
TRBJ1-5,few,TRBV18,-,CASSPFAGEGQPQHF,TGTGCCAGCTCACCCTTCGCCGGGGAGGGTCAGCCCCAGCATTTT
TRBJ2-1,-,TRBV28,TRBD2,CASSTGLAGGSDEQFF,TGTGCCAGCAGCACGGGACTAGCGGGGGGAAGTGATGAGCAGTTCTTC
TRBJ2-4,few,TRBV15,-,CATSKTRYSKNIQYF,TGTGCCACCAGCAAAACTAGGTATTCCAAAAACATTCAGTACTTC
TRBJ2-7,few,TRBV6-6,TRBD1,CASRTLGQGASSYEQYF,TGTGCCAGCAGAACCCTGGGACAGGGGGCGAGCTCCTACGAGCAGTACTTC
TRBJ2-2,-,TRBV5-1,TRBD2,CASSQGTSGIPVGTGELFF,TGCGCCAGCAGCCAGGGGACTAGCGGGATTCCTGTCGGGACCGGGGAGCTGTTTTTT
TRBJ2-1,many,TRBV9,TRBD2,CASSAGTTREQFF,TGTGCCAGCAGCGCCGGGACTACACGCGAGCAGTTCTTC
TRBJ1-1,few,TRBV3-1,-,CATFSSQGFGTEAFF,TGTGCCACCTTTTCATCCCAGGGCTTCGGGACTGAAGCTTTCTTT
TRBJ2-7,many,TRBV6-5,-,CASSYSDESPYEQYF,TGTGCCAGCAGTTACTCCGATGAATCTCCGTACGAGCAGTACTTC
TRBJ2-3,many,TRBV28,-,CAGGASGTDTQYF,TGTGCCGGGGGGGCTAGCGGAACAGATACGCAGTATTTT
TRBJ2-3,few,TRBV4-1,-,CASSQDQRGATDTQYF,TGCGCCAGCAGCCAAGATCAGAGAGGTGCCACAGATACGCAGTATTTT
TRBJ2-3,few,TRBV20-1,-,CSASRGRGTDTQYF,TGCAGTGCTAGTCGGGGACGGGGCACAGATACGCAGTATTTT
TRBJ1-5,once,TRBV29-1,TRBD1,CSARQGRDQPQHF,TGCAGCGCCCGACAGGGGCGGGATCAGCCCCAGCATTTT
TRBJ1-5,-,TRBV3-1,-,CASSQGNLGGNYQPQHF,TGTGCCAGCAGCCAAGGGAACTTGGGGGGCAATTATCAGCCCCAGCATTTT
TRBJ2-5,few,TRBV5-4,TRBD2,CASSLAGRELEETQYF,TGTGCCAGCAGCTTGGCCGGGCGGGAGCTGGAGGAGACCCAGTACTTC
TRBJ2-1,many,TRBV2,TRBD2,CASTAVTSARDPFF,TGTGCCAGCACTGCGGTTACTAGCGCACGGGACCCGTTCTTC
TRBJ1-4,few,TRBV5-4,TRBD1,CASSMDRGLSTNEKLFF,TGTGCCAGCAGCATGGACAGGGGCCTTTCAACTAATGAAAAACTGTTTTTT
TRBJ2-5,many,TRBV7-9,TRBD2,CASSLLGTSGRETQYF,TGTGCCAGCAGCTTACTAGGGACTAGCGGGAGAGAGACCCAGTACTTC
TRBJ1-2,-,TRBV7-9,-,CASSLEGWGGGGYTF,TGTGCCAGCAGCTTGGAGGGCTGGGGCGGAGGTGGCTACACCTTC
TRBJ2-3,-,TRBV20-1,-,CSARLASTDTQYF,TGCAGTGCTAGACTAGCTAGCACAGATACGCAGTATTTT
TRBJ2-7,many,TRBV3-1,-,CASSQDQPKRSYEQYF,TGTGCCAGCAGCCAAGATCAGCCCAAAAGGTCCTACGAGCAGTACTTC
TRBJ2-7,many,TRBV20-1,-,CSGGGHGRYEQYF,TGCAGTGGAGGGGGACACGGTCGGTACGAGCAGTACTTC
TRBJ1-1,many,TRBV7-9,-,CASSKTGSWTEAFF,TGTGCCAGCAGTAAAACAGGGTCGTGGACTGAAGCTTTCTTT
TRBJ1-2,few,TRBV6-1,TRBD1,CASSEETGGAYYGYTF,TGTGCCAGCAGTGAAGAGACAGGGGGCGCGTACTATGGCTACACCTTC
TRBJ2-2,many,TRBV18,-,CASSPNMNTGELFF,TGTGCCAGCTCACCCAACATGAACACCGGGGAGCTGTTTTTT
TRBJ2-5,-,TRBV25-1,-,CASSVAAETQYF,TGTGCCAGCAGCGTAGCGGCTGAGACCCAGTACTTC
TRBJ2-7,-,TRBV15,-,CATSSGGGTGWYEQYF,TGTGCCACCAGCAGCGGGGGGGGGACAGGTTGGTACGAGCAGTACTTC
TRBJ2-5,few,TRBV2,-,CASLATESQETQYF,TGTGCCAGCCTGGCGACCGAATCGCAAGAGACCCAGTACTTC
TRBJ2-2,few,TRBV7-8,-,CASSLGGGHFTGELFF,TGTGCCAGCAGCTTAGGGGGCGGACACTTCACCGGGGAGCTGTTTTTT
TRBJ2-1,few,TRBV7-8,-,CASSPRGGFDNEQFF,TGTGCCAGCAGCCCTCGGGGCGGGTTTGACAATGAGCAGTTCTTC
TRBJ2-1,few,TRBV12-3/TRBV12-4,TRBD2,CASSYQRREVEQFF,TGTGCCAGCAGTTACCAGCGGCGGGAGGTTGAGCAGTTCTTC
TRBJ1-6,many,TRBV20-1,TRBD1,CSAGGQGAGNSPLHF,TGCAGTGCTGGGGGACAGGGGGCTGGGAATTCACCCCTCCACTTT
TRBJ2-7,-,TRBV28,-,CASSIRVPTYEQYF,TGTGCCAGCAGTATCAGGGTCCCCACCTACGAGCAGTACTTC
TRBJ2-4,few,TRBV2,-,CASIPGEAKNIQYF,TGTGCCAGCATCCCGGGGGAAGCCAAAAACATTCAGTACTTC
TRBJ2-3,few,TRBV14,-,CASSHGGPTDTQYF,TGTGCCAGCAGCCACGGCGGGCCCACAGATACGCAGTATTTT
TRBJ2-3,few,TRBV6-1,-,CASSRLAAQNTQYF,TGTGCCAGCAGCCGCTTAGCGGCACAGAATACGCAGTATTTT
TRBJ1-5,many,TRBV2,-,CASSEDGLYQPQHF,TGTGCCAGCAGTGAAGACGGTCTCTATCAGCCCCAGCATTTT
TRBJ2-5,few,TRBV5-1,-,CASSRIGSVQETQYF,TGCGCCAGCAGCAGAATAGGTTCTGTCCAAGAGACCCAGTACTTC
TRBJ2-3,many,TRBV7-3,TRBD1,CASSLTGSADTQYF,TGTGCCAGCAGCTTGACAGGGTCGGCAGATACGCAGTATTTT
TRBJ2-7,-,TRBV5-5,-,CASSLGVQAVYEQYF,TGTGCCAGCAGCTTGGGTGTACAGGCAGTCTACGAGCAGTACTTC
TRBJ2-7,many,TRBV3-1,-,CASSQRGRGHEQYF,TGTGCCAGCAGCCAGCGAGGGCGGGGTCACGAGCAGTACTTC
TRBJ1-2,few,TRBV11-2,-,CASSPITFAYGYTF,TGTGCCAGCAGCCCAATAACATTTGCCTATGGCTACACCTTC
TRBJ1-1,-,TRBV3-1,-,CASSQDRAGEDTEAFF,TGTGCCAGCAGCCAAGACCGGGCAGGGGAAGACACTGAAGCTTTCTTT
TRBJ2-7,few,TRBV7-2,-,CASSLSLSEQYF,TGTGCCAGCAGCTTAAGCCTCTCCGAGCAGTACTTC
TRBJ2-5,many,TRBV12-3/TRBV12-4,TRBD2,CASRFSGSGETQYF,TGTGCCAGCAGATTTAGCGGGAGCGGGGAGACCCAGTACTTC
TRBJ2-1,-,TRBV20-1,-,CSARVSGKGGGEQFF,TGCAGTGCTAGAGTTTCGGGGAAGGGTGGTGGTGAGCAGTTCTTC
TRBJ2-7,many,TRBV14,-,CASSLDVRSGEQYF,TGTGCCAGCAGCCTCGACGTAAGGTCCGGCGAGCAGTACTTC
TRBJ2-3,many,TRBV27,-,CASSLEGSPSRTDTQYF,TGTGCCAGCAGTTTGGAAGGGTCACCGTCACGTACAGATACGCAGTATTTT
TRBJ2-7,-,TRBV9,TRBD1,CASSPRDRESEQYF,TGTGCCAGCAGCCCCCGGGACAGGGAAAGCGAGCAGTACTTC
TRBJ2-2,many,TRBV28,-,CASRPNTGELFF,TGTGCCAGCAGACCGAACACCGGGGAGCTGTTTTTT
TRBJ2-1,few,TRBV4-2,TRBD2,CASSAASGYNEQFF,TGTGCCAGCAGCGCTGCTAGCGGTTACAATGAGCAGTTCTTC
TRBJ2-2,many,TRBV2,-,CASSERGKNTGELFF,TGTGCCAGCAGTGAGAGAGGGAAAAACACCGGGGAGCTGTTTTTT
TRBJ2-7,-,TRBV28,TRBD2,CASSLTLLGGSHIF,TGTGCCAGCAGTTTAACTCTCCTGGGGGGGTCCCATATCTTC
TRBJ2-7,-,TRBV10-1,-,CASSERVEGAYEQYF,TGCGCCAGCAGTGAGAGGGTTGAAGGGGCGTACGAGCAGTACTTC
TRBJ2-7,-,TRBV5-1,-,CASSSGSGQLYEQYF,TGCGCCAGCAGCTCCGGCTCTGGACAGTTGTACGAGCAGTACTTC
TRBJ2-5,-,TRBV5-1,TRBD2,CASSLGLAGVGETQYF,TGCGCCAGCAGCCTGGGACTAGCGGGAGTGGGAGAGACCCAGTACTTC
TRBJ1-2,many,TRBV10-3,TRBD1,CAINGQGNYGYTF,TGTGCCATCAACGGACAGGGGAACTATGGCTACACCTTC